These 32 T cell receptor beta chains were sequenced from one sample in a study of blood T cell repertoires in COVID-19. The table came from immunoSEQ multiplex PCR; TCRdb's copy has only in-frame clones and leaves some out. The table shows under 200,000 clones, with around 90% occurring only once. Sequencing was carried out using peripheral blood. Source of these receptors: a man in his sixties with active or convalescent COVID-19.

This clone has only one observation. The rearrangement links TRBV7-9 to TRBJ1-1; 8 positions match TRBD1. This CDR3 is 14 amino acids long. Germline V lookup: CDR1 SEHNR, CDR2 FQNEAQ (reference sequence). V was clipped by 4 bases and J by 3 bases; unmatched bases: 4. CDR3: CASSYQQGDTEAFF. The CDR3 coding sequence is TGTGCCAGCAGCTACCAACAGGGGGACACTGAAGCTTTCTTT.

The chain couples TRBV2 to TRBJ2-3, with D possibly being TRBD2 (6 bases). The CDR3 has 15 amino acids. The germline gives CDR1 SNHLY, CDR2 FYNNEI. Trimming left V 0 bases short and J 5 bases short, with 12 bases between. The CDR3 region has the DNA TGTGCCAGCAGTGAAGCAGGCGGGGCTGGAGATACGCAGTATTTT. As protein: CASSEAGGAGDTQYF.

The rearrangement uses TRBV12-3 or TRBV12-4 and TRBJ2-2; possible D gene TRBD1, 6 bases. This CDR3 has 13 residues. V dropped 3 bases and J dropped 7 bases, with 9 bases sitting between them. The CDR3 is CASSLGQSGELFF. DNA of the CDR3: TGTGCCAGCAGTTTGGGACAAAGCGGGGAGCTGTTTTTT.

This rearrangement joins TRBV30 to TRBJ1-2; D is unresolved. V lost 0 bases, J lost 3 bases, and 8 bases lay in between. This CDR3 comprises 13 residues. CDR1 GTSNPN and CDR2 SVGIG come from the germline V gene (reference sequence). The DNA for the CDR3 is TGTGCCTGGAGTGTCTCCCACTACTATGGCTACACCTTC. Its protein product is CAWSVSHYYGYTF.

This clone was found a few times. This chain uses TRBV10-3 with TRBJ2-1, with D possibly matching TRBD1 (5 bases). This CDR3 comprises 16 residues. CDR1 is ENHRY, CDR2 SYGVKD, per germline. Trimming took off 3 bases at V and 5 bases at J, with 17 bases between the two ends. CDR3 protein: CAISEGRVSGNNEQFF. The CDR3 bases are TGTGCCATCAGTGAAGGTAGGGTGTCAGGGAACAATGAGCAGTTCTTC.

This chain uses TRBV5-1 with TRBJ2-5; the match to TRBD2 covers 14 bases. Unmatched junction bases numbered 3, after V lost 4 bases and J lost 1 base. Germline values: CDR1 SGHRS, CDR2 YFSETQ. There are 16 residues in the CDR3. The CDR3 nucleotides read TGCGCCAGCAGCAAGGGACTAGCGGGGGCCCAAGAGACCCAGTACTTC. Translating gives CASSKGLAGAQETQYF.

V usage is TRBV2 and J usage is TRBJ1-2, with D possibly being TRBD1 (6 bases). Germline assignment: CDR1 SNHLY and CDR2 FYNNEI. This CDR3 is built from 13 residues. V shed 2 bases and J shed 5 bases, with 9 bases lying between them. The CDR3 DNA reads TGTGCCAGCAGTGAACGGCAGGGGTATGGCTACACCTTC. It specifies CASSERQGYGYTF.

The count of this clone is one. The rearrangement links TRBV9 to TRBJ2-5, with TRBD2 identical over 10 bases. V lost 3 bases to trimming and J lost 3 bases; unmatched junction nucleotides: 2. The CDR3 totals 14 residues. CDR1 and CDR2 (germline): SGDLS, YYNGEE. The CDR3 sequence: CASSAGLAEETQYF. The CDR3 DNA is TGTGCCAGCAGCGCAGGACTAGCGGAAGAGACCCAGTACTTC.

In regard to this clone: This sample includes further DNA sequences coding for the same CDR3. The CDR3, as DNA: TGTGCCAGCAGCCCGGACGGGGGATTCGGCACTGAAGCTTTCTTT. It is translated as CASSPDGGFGTEAFF. J is TRBJ1-1 and V is TRBV5-6, with D maybe TRBD1 (5 bases). The length of the CDR3 is 15 residues. Germline assignment: CDR1 SGHDT and CDR2 YYEEEE. V was shortened by 4 bases and J by 4 bases, with 17 bases between the two germline ends.

This rearrangement joins TRBV6-5 to TRBJ1-1, with D maybe TRBD1 (6 bases). The germline V gene has CDR1 MNHEY and CDR2 SVGAGI. This CDR3 contains 14 residues. The V end lost 6 bases, the J end lost 2 bases, and 13 bases lay between the germline ends. The CDR3 loop is CASSRGQLNTEAFF. The CDR3, as DNA: TGTGCCAGCAGCCGTGGACAGCTAAACACTGAAGCTTTCTTT.

The chain couples TRBV11-2 to TRBJ2-5, with 9 bases lining up with TRBD1. V lost 2 bases to trimming and J lost 0 bases; unmatched junction nucleotides: 10. The V gene's germline CDR1 is SGHAT and CDR2 FQNNGV. The CDR3 loop spans 18 amino acids. The CDR3 spells CASSLSPPGTGYQETQYF. The CDR3 DNA follows: TGTGCCAGCAGCTTATCCCCCCCCGGGACAGGGTACCAAGAGACCCAGTACTTC.

Written as DNA, the CDR3 is TGTGCCAGCTCCCCGGGAATCCCCGCCTACGAGCAGTACTTC. Its translation is CASSPGIPAYEQYF. V gene TRBV18 combines with J gene TRBJ2-7, with a weak D call TRBD2 (5 bases). Looked up from germline, CDR1 is KGHSH and CDR2 is LQKENI. V gave up 6 bases and J gave up 2 bases, with 14 bases separating them. This CDR3 contains 14 residues.

This chain links TRBV7-2 with TRBJ1-3; the match to TRBD1 covers 8 bases. The CDR3 is 16 residues long. In germline, CDR1 is SGHTA, CDR2 FQGNSA. The J segment lost 2 bases and the V segment lost 0 bases, leaving 3 bases of the junction unmatched. The CDR3 DNA sequence: TGTGCCAGCAGCTTAGCGCTACAGGGGGCTGGAAACACCATATATTTT. Protein sequence: CASSLALQGAGNTIYF. Using reference TRBV7-2 and TRBJ1-3 for the parts outside the CDR3, the full variable domain is GAGVSQSPSNKVTEKGKDVELRCDPISGHTALYWYRQSLGQGLEFLIYFQGNSAPDKSGLPSDRFSAERTGGSVSTLTIQRTQQEDSAVYLCASSLALQGAGNTIYFGEGSWLTVV.

The V and J genes are TRBV11-2 and TRBJ2-7; 9 nucleotides match TRBD2. V shed 3 bases, J shed 7 bases, and the junction held 10 bases outside the gene matches. Germline V gene data show CDR1 as SGHAT and CDR2 as FQNNGV. This CDR3 region has 15 residues. CDR3 amino acids: CASSLSAGGIVEQYF. As DNA, the CDR3 is TGTGCCAGCAGCTTGTCCGCGGGGGGGATAGTGGAGCAGTACTTC.

V gene TRBV7-9 combines with J gene TRBJ2-4, with D possibly matching TRBD1 (5 bases). The CDR3 runs 17 residues. Trimming stripped 5 bases from V and 0 bases from J, with 17 bases between. Germline loops: CDR1 SEHNR, CDR2 FQNEAQ (reference sequence). The DNA for the CDR3 is TGTGCCAGCAGCGAAAGGTGGGGCCCGCTAGCCAAAAACATTCAGTACTTC. As protein: CASSERWGPLAKNIQYF.

V gene TRBV7-9 combines with J gene TRBJ1-5, with a possible D match to TRBD1 (5 bases). V lost 5 bases, J lost 3 bases, and 8 bases lay in between. This CDR3 is built from 13 residues. In germline, CDR1 is SEHNR, CDR2 FQNEAQ (reference sequence). The CDR3: CASSRQHNQPQHF. CDR3 coding DNA: TGTGCCAGCAGCCGACAGCACAATCAGCCCCAGCATTTT.

The CDR3 is CAWIDTKKPSNQPQHF. DNA of the CDR3: TGTGCCTGGATCGACACGAAAAAGCCTAGCAATCAGCCCCAGCATTTT. This sequence joins TRBV30 and TRBJ1-5; D is ambiguous. The CDR3 is 16 amino acids. Germline assignment: CDR1 GTSNPN and CDR2 SVGIG (reference sequence). Trimming took 4 bases from V and 0 from J, leaving 16 bases between them. Based on the CDR3 plus reference TRBV30 and TRBJ1-5, the full variable domain is SQTIHQWPATLVQPVGSPLSLECTVEGTSNPNLYWYRQAAGRGLQLLFYSVGIGQISSEVPQNLSASRPQDRQFILSSKKLLLSDSGFYLCAWIDTKKPSNQPQHFGDGTRLSIL.

V is TRBV19 and J is TRBJ1-4; possible D gene TRBD1, 5 bases. Trimming removed 4 bases from V and 6 bases from J, with 9 bases in between. The CDR3 is 13 residues long. Germline-derived CDR1 and CDR2 are LNHDA and SQIVND (reference sequence). The CDR3 reads CASSTRAYEKLFF. The CDR3 DNA is TGTGCCAGTAGTACCAGGGCTTATGAAAAACTGTTTTTT.

The J gene is TRBJ2-7, the V gene TRBV29-1; D might be TRBD1 (6 bases). The CDR3 has 13 amino acids. From germline, CDR1 is SQVTM and CDR2 ANQGSEA. The V and J ends lost 5 bases and 2 bases respectively, with 13 bases between them. CDR3 sequence: CSVRRGSAYEQYF. As DNA, the CDR3 is TGCAGCGTTCGAAGGGGGTCAGCCTACGAGCAGTACTTC.

This clone was seen a single time. The chain joins TRBV5-4 to TRBJ2-7, with TRBD1 matching 10 bases. The CDR3 is 15 residues long. CDR1 is SGHNT, CDR2 YYREEE, per germline (reference sequence). The V segment lost 4 bases and the J segment 4 bases; nucleotides outside the gene matches: 8. CDR3 protein: CASSLTGGALYEQYF. The CDR3 coding sequence is TGTGCCAGCAGCCTGACAGGGGGCGCGCTATACGAGCAGTACTTC.

This chain uses TRBV6-5 with TRBJ2-3, with 12 bases lining up with TRBD2. Looked up from germline, CDR1 is MNHEY and CDR2 is SVGAGI. The V gene end was trimmed by 7 bases and the J gene end by 4 bases; junction bases not matched to a gene: 3. The CDR3 is 14 residues long. CDR3 in DNA: TGTGCCAGCAACCTAGCGGGGGGGCCAGATACGCAGTATTTT. This gives the protein CASNLAGGPDTQYF.

The CDR3 coding sequence is TGTGCCAGCAATTCGCTCGCGGGCACTGAAGCTTTCTTT. It is translated as CASNSLAGTEAFF. The chain couples TRBV12-3 or TRBV12-4 to TRBJ1-1; the D is unclear. V lost 7 bases to trimming and J lost 4 bases, with 13 bases between them. The CDR3 contains 13 residues.

The gene calls are TRBV24-1 and TRBJ2-2; TRBD1 agrees at 9 bases. Germline values: CDR1 KGHDR, CDR2 SFDVKD. With V trimmed by 4 bases and J by 3 bases, 8 bases remained unmatched. The CDR3 has 17 amino acids. CDR3 nucleotide sequence: TGTGCCACCAGTGACCCCCGGACAGGGGCCGACACCGGGGAGCTGTTTTTT. Encoded protein: CATSDPRTGADTGELFF.

This chain connects TRBV11-2 to TRBJ2-1; 14 positions match TRBD2. The ends lost 6 bases at V and 7 bases at J; junction bases unmatched: 8. Germline loops: CDR1 SGHAT, CDR2 FQNNGV. The length of the CDR3 is 16 residues. Here the CDR3 reads CASSPAGLAGGNEQFF. The CDR3 DNA reads as TGTGCCAGCAGTCCCGCAGGACTAGCGGGGGGTAATGAGCAGTTCTTC.

This clone appeared once. V usage is TRBV10-3 and J usage is TRBJ2-7, with D possibly matching TRBD1 (6 bases). The CDR3 contains 13 residues. V shed 4 bases and J shed 7 bases, with 14 bases lying between them. CDR1 and CDR2 (germline): ENHRY, SYGVKD. In DNA, the CDR3 is TGTGCCATCAGTGGCCCAGGGGTTCGGGAGCAGTACTTC. The encoded protein is CAISGPGVREQYF.

The chain has TRBV9 and TRBJ1-3; TRBD1 matches at 8 bases. Trimming removed 0 bases from V and 2 bases from J; junction bases left unmatched: 13. This CDR3 is 19 amino acids long. Germline CDR1 and CDR2: SGDLS and YYNGEE. The CDR3 bases are TGTGCCAGCAGCGTAGCGGGGCCTAGACAGGGGCAGGCTGGAAACACCATATATTTT. Translated: CASSVAGPRQGQAGNTIYF.

This CDR3 reads CAWSAGRGDQPQHF. The CDR3 nucleotides are TGTGCCTGGAGTGCCGGAAGGGGTGATCAGCCCCAGCATTTT. This chain uses TRBV30 with TRBJ1-5, with D possibly matching TRBD1 (5 bases). The CDR3 contains 14 residues. Trimming left V 1 base short and J 5 bases short, with 12 bases between. The germline V gene has CDR1 GTSNPN and CDR2 SVGIG (reference sequence). Using reference TRBV30 and TRBJ1-5 for the parts outside the CDR3, the full variable domain is SQTIHQWPATLVQPVGSPLSLECTVEGTSNPNLYWYRQAAGRGLQLLFYSVGIGQISSEVPQNLSASRPQDRQFILSSKKLLLSDSGFYLCAWSAGRGDQPQHFGDGTRLSIL.

The CDR3 spells CASSIAWGENEKLFF. The CDR3 nucleotides are TGTGCCAGTAGTATCGCATGGGGGGAAAATGAAAAACTGTTTTTT. V usage is TRBV19 and J usage is TRBJ1-4; D is possibly TRBD1 (5 bases). Trimming cost V 3 bases and J 5 bases, with 13 bases left between them. This CDR3 spans 15 amino acids. Germline CDR1 LNHDA, CDR2 SQIVND (reference sequence).

This chain links TRBV5-1 with TRBJ1-1; D gene unclear. The germline V gene encodes CDR1 SGHRS and CDR2 YFSETQ. CDR3 length: 14 residues. Deletions cut 1 base from V and 0 bases from J, with 7 bases between. CDR3 coding DNA: TGCGCCAGCAGCTTGTACGGGATGAACACTGAAGCTTTCTTT. This sequence encodes CASSLYGMNTEAFF.

This chain connects TRBV5-4 to TRBJ2-7, with 7 positions matching TRBD2. CDR1 SGHNT and CDR2 YYREEE come from the germline V gene (reference sequence). V dropped 3 bases and J dropped 5; count of bases not matched to a gene: 8. CDR3 length equals 14 residues. CDR3: CASSSGGMGHEQYF. The CDR3 coding sequence is TGTGCCAGCAGCTCCGGGGGGATGGGCCACGAGCAGTACTTC.

This chain links TRBV19 with TRBJ2-7; D may be TRBD1 (6 bases). Trimming pared 4 bases from V and 0 bases from J, leaving 13 bases between. Per germline, CDR1 LNHDA and CDR2 SQIVND (reference sequence). This CDR3 contains 15 residues. The CDR3 loop is CASSRRTASSYEQYF. The CDR3 DNA is TGTGCCAGTAGTAGGAGGACAGCGAGCTCCTACGAGCAGTACTTC.

This chain joins TRBV5-1 and TRBJ1-1; 10 bases agree with TRBD1. V shed 4 bases and J 4 bases; nucleotides not matched to a gene: 4. Germline lookup yields CDR1 SGHRS and CDR2 YFSETQ. The CDR3 is 14 residues long. The CDR3 protein is CASSTDRGGTEAFF. Here the CDR3 DNA reads TGCGCCAGCAGCACGGACAGGGGGGGCACTGAAGCTTTCTTT.